These 7 T cell receptor beta chains came from one sample sequenced in a study of blood T cell repertoires in COVID-19. Assay: immunoSEQ multiplex PCR; the TCRdb copy retains only in-frame clones and omits some. The sample gives approximately 240,000 clones, 70% to 85% of which show up once; approximately 5% is in the top ten. The sequencing input was peripheral blood. The receptors were sampled from a woman of 80 years or more with active or convalescent COVID-19.

This rearrangement joins TRBV19 to TRBJ2-1; 7 bases line up with TRBD2. The CDR3 length is 15 residues. V lost 9 bases to trimming and J lost 1 base; unmatched junction nucleotides: 9. Germline-derived CDR1 and CDR2 are LNHDA and SQIVND (reference sequence). The CDR3 sequence: CASHGGDWSYNEQFF. The CDR3, as DNA: TGTGCCAGCCATGGGGGGGATTGGTCCTACAATGAGCAGTTCTTC. Full variable domain (rest looked up from reference TRBV19 and TRBJ2-1): DGGITQSPKYLFRKEGQNVTLSCEQNLNHDAMYWYRQDPGQGLRLIYYSQIVNDFQKGDIAEGYSVSREKKESFPLTVTSAQKNPTAFYLCASHGGDWSYNEQFFGPGTRLTVL.

The rearrangement links TRBV5-4 to TRBJ2-1, with D possibly TRBD2 on 6 matching bases. This CDR3 has 15 residues. The germline gives CDR1 SGHNT, CDR2 YYREEE (reference sequence). V lost 4 bases and J lost 4, with 15 bases in between. CDR3 loop: CASSPRDSSYNEQFF. Here the CDR3 DNA reads TGTGCCAGCAGCCCTAGGGACTCCTCTTACAATGAGCAGTTCTTC.

This clone was found a few times. V is TRBV28 and J is TRBJ1-2, with D possibly TRBD1 on 5 matching bases. Germline V gene lookup returns CDR1 MDHEN and CDR2 SYDVKM. The V end was cut by 5 bases, the J end by 6 bases, with 10 bases between. CDR3 length equals 12 residues. The CDR3 sequence is CASSLGGNGYTF. Here the CDR3 DNA reads TGTGCCAGCAGTCTTGGGGGGAATGGCTACACCTTC.

The chain links TRBV3-1 (or the pseudogene TRBV3-2) to TRBJ2-1; possibly TRBD1 for D (6 bases). Per the germline V gene, CDR1 is LGHDT and CDR2 is YNNKEL (reference sequence). The V end lost 8 bases, the J end lost 7 bases, and 21 bases lay between the germline ends. CDR3 length: 15 residues. As DNA, the CDR3 is TGTGCCAGCTTACAGGGAGCACTGGGCTCGAATGAGCAGTTCTTC. Amino acids: CASLQGALGSNEQFF.

The chain links TRBV5-1 to TRBJ2-3, with D possibly matching TRBD1 (6 bases). The CDR3 runs to 14 residues. Trimming pared 7 bases from V and 0 bases from J, leaving 12 bases between. Germline V gene sequence: CDR1 SGHRS, CDR2 YFSETQ. The CDR3: CASLRGGSTDTQYF. The DNA for the CDR3 is TGCGCCAGCCTCAGGGGCGGCAGCACAGATACGCAGTATTTT.

The chain links TRBV7-9 to TRBJ2-1, with 8 bases identical to TRBD2. V lost 6 bases and J lost 4; bases outside the gene matches: 14. Germline CDR1 reads SEHNR; CDR2 reads FQNEAQ (reference sequence). This CDR3 has 17 residues. The CDR3, as DNA: TGTGCCAGCAGTTCCTCCCTTGAGCGGGGGCCTTACAATGAGCAGTTCTTC. Amino acids: CASSSSLERGPYNEQFF.

The chain uses TRBV19 and TRBJ2-4; possibly TRBD2 for D (5 bases). This CDR3 is built from 13 residues. CDR1 LNHDA and CDR2 SQIVND come from the germline V gene (reference sequence). V was pared by 7 bases and J by 5 bases, with 12 bases between. The CDR3 reads CASTPDGENIQYF. CDR3 nucleotide sequence: TGTGCCAGTACCCCGGACGGGGAAAACATTCAGTACTTC.